The rows below give T cell receptor beta chains drawn from one sample of a study of sequential checkpoint blockade in melanoma. Assay used: immunoSEQ multiplex PCR; TCRdb lists only in-frame clones, some missing. The sample holds over 10,000 clones; around 20% are singletons and the top ten take 5.5% to 7%. Source: tumor tissue (inferred from file names), taken from a patient given nivolumab and ipilimumab in sequence. The origin of the receptors is a human donor with melanoma. CDR3s include the opening cysteine and the closing phenylalanine or tryptophan. The D gene is left open where the match is weak. Some rows have no size entry. The others give once, few or many, or a class for an expanded clone.

TRBV15,.,TRBJ2-1,TRBD2,TGTGCCACCAGCAGAGAAAGGCGGGGGGAGGGTGAGCAGTTCTTC,CATSRERRGEGEQFF
TRBV11-3,many,TRBJ2-3,.,TGTGCCAGCAGCCAACTGAGCGGCGGCACTAGCACAGATACGCAGTATTTT,CASSQLSGGTSTDTQYF
TRBV19,.,TRBJ2-7,.,TGTGCCAGTAGTCTGGGACAAGGGGCCTACGAGCAGTACTTC,CASSLGQGAYEQYF
TRBV9,few,TRBJ2-2,TRBD1,TGTGCCAGCAGCCCCTTGAGTACAGGGGTCACCGGGGAGCTGTTTTTT,CASSPLSTGVTGELFF
TRBV4-1,many,TRBJ1-5,TRBD1,TGCGCCAGCAGCCGGCAAGGGACAGGCAATCAGCCCCAGCATTTT,CASSRQGTGNQPQHF
TRBV6-8,few,TRBJ1-4,.,TGTGCCAGCACAGAACACGCGTCAACTAATGAAAAACTGTTTTTT,CASTEHASTNEKLFF
TRBV10-2,.,TRBJ2-2,.,TGCGCCAGCAGTGAGTCGGACAGTCTTCCCGGGGAGCTGTTTTTT,CASSESDSLPGELFF
TRBV25-1,.,TRBJ2-1,.,TGTGCCAGCAGCAAAGGGCTGGGGGAGCAGTTCTTC,CASSKGLGEQFF
TRBV15,.,TRBJ2-2,.,TGTGCCACCAGCAGACGGGACTCAACCGGGGAGCTGTTTTTT,CATSRRDSTGELFF
TRBV6-8,.,TRBJ2-7,TRBD1,TGTGCCAGCAGTTACGAGGGACAGGGGACTGGTGAGCAGTACTTC,CASSYEGQGTGEQYF
TRBV11-3,.,TRBJ2-7,.,TGTGCTAGCAGCTTTCCCCACGGACCCCCGGCTTCCTACGAGCAGTACTTC,CASSFPHGPPASYEQYF
TRBV29-1,.,TRBJ2-1,.,TGCAGCGTTGAAGTTCCGTGGAGCTCCTACAATGAGCAGTTCTTC,CSVEVPWSSYNEQFF
TRBV6-8,few,TRBJ2-7,TRBD1,TGTGCCAGCAGGGGACAGGGTGAAGGCGAGCAGTACTTC,CASRGQGEGEQYF
TRBV25-1,.,TRBJ2-2,TRBD1,TGTGCCAGCAGTCACATCCGGACAGGGAACACCGGGGAGCTGTTTTTT,CASSHIRTGNTGELFF
TRBV5-1,.,TRBJ1-1,.,TGCGCCAGCAGCTTGCAGGGGTCAGGGTACACTGAAGCTTTCTTT,CASSLQGSGYTEAFF